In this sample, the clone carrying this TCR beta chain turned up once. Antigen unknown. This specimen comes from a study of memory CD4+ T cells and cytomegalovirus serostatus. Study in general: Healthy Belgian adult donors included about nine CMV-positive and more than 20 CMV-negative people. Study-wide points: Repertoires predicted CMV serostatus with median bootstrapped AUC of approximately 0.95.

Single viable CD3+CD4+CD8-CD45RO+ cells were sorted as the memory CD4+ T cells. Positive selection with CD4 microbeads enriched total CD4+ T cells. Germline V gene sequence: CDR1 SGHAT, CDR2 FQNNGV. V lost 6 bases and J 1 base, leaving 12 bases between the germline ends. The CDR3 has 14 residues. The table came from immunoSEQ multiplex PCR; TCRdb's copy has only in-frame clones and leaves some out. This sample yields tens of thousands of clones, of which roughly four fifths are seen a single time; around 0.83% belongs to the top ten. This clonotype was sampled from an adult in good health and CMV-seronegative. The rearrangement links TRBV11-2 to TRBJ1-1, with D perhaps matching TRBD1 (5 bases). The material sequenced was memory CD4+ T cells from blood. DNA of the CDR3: TGTGCCAGCAGACAGAGCAGGGAGAACACTGAAGCTTTCTTT. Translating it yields CASRQSRENTEAFF.